This is a list of T cell receptor beta chains from one sample in a study of cytomegalovirus exposure and HLA in healthy donors. Sequencing used immunoSEQ multiplex PCR; TCRdb keeps in-frame clones, though not all of them. This table has some 120,000 clones, approximately 87% appearing once. The sequencing sample was made of PBMCs. All receptors come from a young man in good health and CMV-seropositive. Both conserved end residues are part of each CDR3. The D gene is left open where the match is weak. Expanded clones get a size class; other rows say once, few or many, or leave the size out.

>-|TRBJ2-1|TRBV5-1|TRBD2
CASCLAGTHNEQFF
TGCGCCAGCTGTCTAGCGGGGACTCACAATGAGCAGTTCTTC
>-|TRBJ2-1|TRBV19|-
CASSPHGGGGYNEQFF
TGTGCCAGTAGTCCACACGGAGGGGGCGGATACAATGAGCAGTTCTTC
>-|TRBJ1-2|TRBV5-5|-
CASSLEGTVTNYGYTF
TGTGCCAGCAGCTTAGAGGGAACGGTGACTAACTATGGCTACACCTTC
>-|TRBJ2-7|TRBV28|-
CASSPLHAGAKEYF
TGTGCCAGCAGTCCCCTCCACGCGGGGGCGAAGGAGTACTTC
>-|TRBJ2-3|TRBV11-2|TRBD2
CASSQPDGGTGTQYF
TGTGCCAGCAGCCAACCCGACGGGGGGACTGGTACGCAGTATTTT
>once|TRBJ1-5|TRBV16|-
CASSQGANGQPQHF
TGTGCCAGCAGCCAGGGGGCGAATGGTCAGCCCCAGCATTTT
>-|TRBJ1-1|TRBV7-9|TRBD1
CASKDRVGNTEAFF
TGTGCCAGCAAAGACAGGGTAGGGAACACTGAAGCTTTCTTT
>-|TRBJ1-3|TRBV5-1|TRBD1
CASSPRDRVSSGNTIYF
TGCGCCAGCAGCCCCCGGGACAGGGTATCATCTGGAAACACCATATATTTT
>-|TRBJ1-1|TRBV11-1|-
CASSPSTGVAGYTEAFF
TGTGCCAGCAGCCCGTCGACGGGGGTGGCGGGGTACACTGAAGCTTTCTTT
>-|TRBJ1-6|TRBV18|-
CASSPLGTYNSPLHF
TGTGCCAGCTCACCACTGGGCACCTATAATTCACCCCTCCACTTT
>-|TRBJ1-5|TRBV27|TRBD1
CASSPQGTVQPQHF
TGTGCCAGCAGCCCACAGGGGACGGTTCAGCCCCAGCATTTT
>-|TRBJ2-7|TRBV5-1|TRBD2
CASSLEASGVSSYEQYF
TGCGCCAGCAGCTTGGAGGCTAGCGGGGTCAGCTCCTACGAGCAGTACTTC
>-|TRBJ2-7|TRBV11-2|TRBD2
CASSFGGGSYEQYF
TGTGCCAGCAGCTTTGGGGGGGGGTCCTACGAGCAGTACTTC
>-|TRBJ1-2|TRBV9|-
CASSVGGIGDTYGYTF
TGTGCCAGCAGCGTAGGAGGGATAGGGGACACCTATGGCTACACCTTC